This TCR beta chain emerged from a study of sequential checkpoint blockade in melanoma. Study as a whole: TCRβ was sequenced from DNA of approximately 99 pretreatment tumors.

Treatment denoted: randomized to nivolumab then ipilimumab (arm A) or the reverse (arm B). This clone is labeled medium-sized. The assay was immunoSEQ multiplex PCR, and TCRdb's table has in-frame clones only and misses some. The table shows about 3,400 clones, with around 23% occurring only once. V lost 6 bases and J 2 bases, leaving 13 bases between the germline ends. The CDR3 is made up of 14 amino acids. Looked up from germline, CDR1 is SGDLS and CDR2 is YYNGEE. This clonotype originated in a human donor with melanoma. The source was tumor tissue (inferred from file names), collected from a patient given nivolumab and ipilimumab in sequence. The J gene is TRBJ2-3, the V gene TRBV9; D not certain. CDR3 residues: CASTQDVFTDTQYF. The CDR3 DNA sequence: TGTGCCAGCACCCAGGACGTGTTCACAGATACGCAGTATTTT.